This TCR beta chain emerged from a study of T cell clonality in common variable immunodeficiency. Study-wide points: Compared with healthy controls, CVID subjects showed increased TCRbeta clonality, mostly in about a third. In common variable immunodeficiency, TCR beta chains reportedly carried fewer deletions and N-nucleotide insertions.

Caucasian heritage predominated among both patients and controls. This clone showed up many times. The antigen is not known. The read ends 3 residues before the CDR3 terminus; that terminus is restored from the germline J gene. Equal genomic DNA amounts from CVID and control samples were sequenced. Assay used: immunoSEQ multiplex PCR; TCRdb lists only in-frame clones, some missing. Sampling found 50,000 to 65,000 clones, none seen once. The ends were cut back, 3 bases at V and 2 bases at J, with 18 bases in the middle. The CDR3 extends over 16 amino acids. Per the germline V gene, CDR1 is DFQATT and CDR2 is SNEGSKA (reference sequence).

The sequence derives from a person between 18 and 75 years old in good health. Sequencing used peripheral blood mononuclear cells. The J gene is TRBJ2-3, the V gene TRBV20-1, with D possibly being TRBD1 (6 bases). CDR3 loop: CSASSSAGAFTDTQYF. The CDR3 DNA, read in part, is TGCAGTGCTAGTAGCTCGGCAGGGGCGTTCACAGATACG.